Listed here is a single T cell receptor (beta chain). Its antigen is currently unknown. The data were obtained in a study of cytomegalovirus exposure and HLA in healthy donors. Regarding the study as a whole: Analyzed later, association rates of TCRs varied across HLA loci, with DRB1 most and HLA-C fewest. The study labeled fewer than 200 TCR beta chains cytomegalovirus-associated.

The PCR had 60 Vbeta and 13 Jbeta primers. Sequencing was performed with immunoSEQ multiplex PCR; in TCRdb, only in-frame clones are kept and a portion is missing. The data hold about 130,000 clones, with around 85% observed a single time. The donors (healthy individuals) were bone marrow donors. V shed 2 bases and J 5 bases; nucleotides not matched to a gene: 14. Germline V gives CDR1 SGHVS, CDR2 FNYEAQ. The CDR3 runs 19 residues. The TCR originated in a boy between 10 and 17 years old in good health and CMV-seronegative. Sequenced: PBMCs. V and J are TRBV7-6 and TRBJ2-1, with 11 bases aligning to TRBD2. The CDR3 DNA reads as TGTGCCAGCAGCTTAAACAGGCCCCGACTAGCGGGAATTGACAATGAGCAGTTCTTC. Protein: CASSLNRPRLAGIDNEQFF.